This is a list of T cell receptor beta chains from one sample in a study of blood T cell repertoires in COVID-19. TCRdb's table, derived via immunoSEQ multiplex PCR, lists solely in-frame clones and lacks some. The sample shows roughly 240,000 clones, around nine tenths of them seen only once. Sequencing used peripheral blood. Every receptor here comes from a woman aged 60 to 75 who had recovered from COVID-19. CDR3s include the opening cysteine and the closing phenylalanine or tryptophan.

>TRBJ1-5|TRBV2
CASSDLAVLGNQPQHF
>TRBJ1-6|TRBV7-2
CASSWDYSPLHF
>TRBJ1-4|TRBV10-3
CAISEGRGGEKLFF
>TRBJ2-5|TRBV18
CASSEGVRETQYF
>TRBJ2-7|TRBV19
CASSDRDRAYEQYF
>TRBJ2-3|TRBV5-1
CASSFTGTGGLDTQYF
>TRBJ2-1|TRBV24-1
CATKRTGEDEQFF
>TRBJ1-2|TRBV5-6
CASSLPPGTPLNYGYTF
>TRBJ1-2|TRBV3-1/TRBV3-2
CASSPDTGNYGYTF
>TRBJ1-5|TRBV29-1
CSVGWANQPQHF
>TRBJ2-4|TRBV9
CASSVQPGLAGNIQYF
>TRBJ2-4|TRBV3-1/TRBV3-2
CASSQVGWDRQSPSGNIQYF
>TRBJ1-4|TRBV9
CASSVGGTANEKLFF
>TRBJ2-1|TRBV5-1
CASSIQGAIAYNEQFF
>TRBJ2-3|TRBV7-9
CASSLSQGVTDTQYF